This T cell receptor beta chain was obtained from a study of neurological immune-mediated disorders. A 10-nucleotide random UMI tagged transcripts in template-switch 5'RACE cDNA synthesis. Whenever a sequencing run was performed, it yielded over 190 million TCR-beta sequences from 15-18 subjects. TCRdb passed the 5' RACE reads through MiXCR, listing each CDR3 protein once. The top ten clones hold about 12% of a sample with some 60,000 distinct CDR3 sequences, roughly 10% of them seen once. This clonotype was seen ten or more times. The time point denotes: longitudinal time-point 2. It was from 2 million PBMCs stored at -80 C that the unsorted libraries were obtained. This sequence was found in a man aged 25 to 40 in good health. The specimen sequenced was PBMCs.

The CDR3 is CASSLDSGGSYEQYF. The CDR3 nucleotides read TGTGCCAGCAGCTTAGATAGCGGGGGTTCCTACGAGCAGTACTTC. V is TRBV7-3 and J is TRBJ2-7, with 9 nucleotides matching TRBD2. The CDR3 totals 15 residues. Trimming at V came to 2 bases and at J to 1 base, leaving 3 bases not matched to a gene. Germline CDR1 SGHTA, CDR2 FQGTGA.